The 27 T cell receptor beta chains reported below all come from one sample, sequenced in a study of T-cell reconstitution after alpha-beta-depleted transplantation in children. Preparation of the TCRbeta library involved a method that used unique molecular identifiers. One entry per CDR3 protein results from TCRdb running MiXCR on the PCR reads. This table has a few hundred thousand distinct CDR3 sequences, approximately 20% appearing once. The sample here was PBMCs from the stem cell graft donor, taken from the stem cell graft. Receptors originate from a human donor who donated a stem cell graft to a child with acute lymphoblastic leukemia.

The rearrangement uses TRBV13 and TRBJ2-7, with no clear D. CDR3 length: 14 amino acids. The ends were cut back, 5 bases at V and 2 bases at J, with 13 bases in the middle. Germline lookup yields CDR1 PRHDT and CDR2 FYEKMQ (reference sequence). The CDR3 DNA follows: TGTGCCAGCAGCCAACCAGATTTGCCCTACGAGCAGTACTTC. Encoded protein: CASSQPDLPYEQYF.

This clonotype was seen a few times. The chain employs TRBV20-1 and TRBJ2-3, with TRBD2 matching 10 bases. The germline gives CDR1 DFQATT, CDR2 SNEGSKA (reference sequence). The V gene end was trimmed by 3 bases and the J gene end by 0 bases; junction bases not matched to a gene: 3. The CDR3 sequence is 15 residues long. CDR3 in amino acids: CSARTSGSSTDTQYF. The CDR3 DNA is TGCAGTGCTAGGACTAGCGGGTCTAGCACAGATACGCAGTATTTT.

In its sample, this clonotype was seen a few times. V and J are TRBV12-3 or TRBV12-4 and TRBJ2-1; D call uncertain. This CDR3 is built from 14 residues. Trimming removed 5 bases at V and 6 bases at J, with 14 bases between. This CDR3 reads CASSRVTLGNEQFF. CDR3 in DNA: TGTGCCAGCAGTCGGGTTACCTTGGGCAATGAGCAGTTCTTC.

In its sample, this clonotype was seen a few times. The rearrangement links TRBV7-9 to TRBJ2-1, with D unclear. The CDR3 sequence is 16 residues long. V was trimmed by 2 bases and J by 0 bases, leaving 11 bases between them. The germline CDR1 and CDR2 sequences are SEHNR and FQNEAQ (reference sequence). Here the CDR3 reads CASSLRRQSSYNEQFF. The CDR3 DNA reads as TGTGCCAGCAGCTTACGGCGGCAGAGCTCCTACAATGAGCAGTTCTTC. Drawing the rest from reference TRBV7-9 and TRBJ2-1, the complete variable domain is DTGVSQNPRHKITKRGQNVTFRCDPISEHNRLYWYRQTLGQGPEFLTYFQNEAQLEKSRLLSDRFSAERPKGSFSTLEIQRTEQGDSAMYLCASSLRRQSSYNEQFFGPGTRLTVL.

The sample holds a few counts of this clonotype. V usage is TRBV3-1 and J usage is TRBJ1-1; D is undetermined. V shed 0 bases and J shed 3 bases, with 20 bases lying between them. The CDR3 is 18 residues long. Germline assignment: CDR1 LGHDT and CDR2 YNNKEL (reference sequence). The CDR3 DNA follows: TGTGCCAGCAGCCAAGATAGCATCGGGTTAATCGTTGACACTGAAGCTTTCTTT. Protein product: CASSQDSIGLIVDTEAFF.

This clonotype has just a few counts. The chain joins TRBV5-5 to TRBJ2-7; the match to TRBD2 covers 11 bases. The CDR3 sequence is 16 residues long. CDR1 SGHKS and CDR2 YYEKEE come from the germline V gene (reference sequence). Germline trimming cut 6 bases from V and 3 bases from J; bases unmatched to any gene: 11. This chain's CDR3 is CASTLRLAGGNYEQYF. CDR3 sequence (DNA): TGTGCCAGCACCCTGAGGCTAGCGGGAGGAAACTACGAGCAGTACTTC.

This clonotype was picked up a small number of times. The chain links TRBV9 to TRBJ2-7, with D perhaps TRBD2 (5 bases). The germline V gene has CDR1 SGDLS and CDR2 YYNGEE. The germline V and J ends were trimmed by 0 bases and 4 bases, with 8 bases remaining between them. This CDR3 is built from 13 residues. In nucleotides, the CDR3 is TGTGCCAGCAGCGTAGCTACGGGGTACGAGCAGTACTTC. This codes for CASSVATGYEQYF.

This clonotype was found a few times. This sequence joins TRBV4-2 and TRBJ1-5, with a possible D match to TRBD1 (5 bases). This CDR3 has 16 residues. The germline CDR1 and CDR2 sequences are LGHNA and YNFKEQ. Trimming cost V 1 base and J 4 bases, with 14 bases left between them. The CDR3 spells CASSQGLGHENQPQHF. The DNA for the CDR3 is TGTGCCAGCAGCCAAGGTTTAGGACACGAAAATCAGCCCCAGCATTTT.

The genes are TRBV27 and TRBJ2-2; 8 bases match TRBD2. Germline CDR1 reads MNHEY; CDR2 reads SMNVEV (reference sequence). This CDR3 comprises 16 residues. Trimming took 3 bases from V and 5 from J; bases not matched to a gene: 8. The CDR3 is CASSFFPGGQTGELFF. The CDR3 region has the DNA TGTGCCAGCAGTTTCTTTCCGGGAGGGCAAACCGGGGAGCTGTTTTTT.

The sample holds a few counts of this clonotype. This chain joins TRBV29-1 and TRBJ1-5; D is unclear. Germline V lookup: CDR1 SQVTM, CDR2 ANQGSEA. Trimming took 0 bases from V and 6 from J, leaving 9 bases between them. The CDR3 totals 13 residues. The CDR3: CSVEEDWGQPQHF. CDR3 coding DNA: TGCAGCGTTGAAGAGGACTGGGGTCAGCCCCAGCATTTT.

This chain uses TRBV4-1 with TRBJ1-4, with a weak D call TRBD1 (5 bases). V lost 0 bases, J lost 6 bases, and 14 bases lay in between. This CDR3 comprises 16 residues. CDR1 and CDR2 from the germline V gene are MGHRA and YSYEKL. The CDR3 DNA is TGCGCCAGCAGCCAAGATGGACCGGGGGAGGATGAAAAACTGTTTTTT. It specifies CASSQDGPGEDEKLFF.

The V call is TRBV10-3, the J call TRBJ1-5; no firm D call. The CDR3 contains 13 residues. Trimming took 8 bases from V and 6 from J, leaving 14 bases between them. Germline assignment: CDR1 ENHRY and CDR2 SYGVKD. CDR3 DNA: TGTGCCATCGGCCGGGGTTGGGGTCAGCCCCAGCATTTT. Its protein is CAIGRGWGQPQHF.

This clonotype has just a few counts. The chain joins TRBV7-7 to TRBJ2-7; D perhaps matches TRBD1 (5 bases). The CDR3 has 15 amino acids. With 1 base removed from V and 11 bases from J, the gap between germline ends came to 21 bases. CDR1 is SSHAT, CDR2 FNYEAQ, per germline (reference sequence). The CDR3 loop is CASSLGGDTHPTEYF. The DNA for the CDR3 is TGTGCCAGCAGCTTAGGAGGAGACACCCATCCGACAGAGTACTTC.

The sample holds many counts of this clonotype. This sequence joins TRBV7-9 and TRBJ2-5; D is tentatively TRBD1 or TRBD2 (5 bases each). Looked up from germline, CDR1 is SEHNR and CDR2 is FQNEAQ (reference sequence). The CDR3 runs to 15 residues. Deletions cut 5 bases from V and 7 bases from J, with 20 bases between. The CDR3: CASSIAGRDGGTQYF. The CDR3 DNA is TGTGCCAGCAGCATCGCCGGCAGGGACGGAGGGACCCAGTACTTC.

The rearrangement joins TRBV5-1 to TRBJ1-1; unclear D gene. The CDR3 runs to 15 residues. CDR1 and CDR2 (germline): SGHRS, YFSETQ. Deletions cut 2 bases from V and 2 bases from J, with 13 bases between. CDR3 sequence reads: CASSFSIARNTEAFF. The CDR3 region has the DNA TGCGCCAGCAGCTTCAGCATCGCCAGAAACACTGAAGCTTTCTTT. The full variable domain, completed using reference TRBV5-1 and TRBJ1-1, is KAGVTQTPRYLIKTRGQQVTLSCSPISGHRSVSWYQQTPGQGLQFLFEYFSETQRNKGNFPGRFSGRQFSNSRSEMNVSTLELGDSALYLCASSFSIARNTEAFFGQGTRLTVV.

V is TRBV20-1 and J is TRBJ2-7; TRBD2 matches at 10 bases. The length of the CDR3 is 17 residues. Trimming at V came to 0 bases and at J to 1 base, leaving 9 bases not matched to a gene. The germline CDR1 and CDR2 sequences are DFQATT and SNEGSKA (reference sequence). The DNA for the CDR3 is TGCAGTGCTAGAGACCCTAGCGGGAGAAGTCTTTCCTACGAGCAGTACTTC. This translates into CSARDPSGRSLSYEQYF.

This clonotype came up a few times. The J gene is TRBJ2-7, the V gene TRBV3-1, with no clear D. Trimming left V 5 bases short and J 1 base short, with 15 bases between. The CDR3 covers 15 residues. Germline V CDR1 and CDR2: LGHDT, YNNKEL (reference sequence). The CDR3 reads CASSSPSQLSYEQYF. The CDR3 DNA sequence: TGTGCCAGCAGCAGCCCGTCCCAATTGTCCTACGAGCAGTACTTC.

V gene TRBV12-3 or TRBV12-4 combines with J gene TRBJ2-3; TRBD1 aligns across 12 bases. The CDR3 runs to 16 residues. Losses at the gene ends were 5 bases for V and 8 bases for J; bases not matched to a gene: 11. This chain's CDR3 is CASSERDRGLGGTQYF. In DNA form, the CDR3 reads TGTGCCAGCAGTGAGCGGGACAGGGGGCTGGGGGGTACGCAGTATTTT.

This clonotype has only a few counts. This chain uses TRBV4-2 with TRBJ1-2, with TRBD1 as a possible D gene (6 bases). Per the germline V gene, CDR1 is LGHNA and CDR2 is YNFKEQ. CDR3 length: 15 residues. V was shortened by 0 bases and J by 6 bases, with 14 bases between the two germline ends. The CDR3 loop is CASSQDPGGPNGYTF. CDR3 nucleotides: TGTGCCAGCAGCCAAGATCCGGGGGGCCCTAATGGCTACACCTTC.

Here the CDR3 reads CASSSRTSGRSSSYNEQFF. The DNA of the CDR3 is TGTGCCAGCAGCTCAAGGACTAGCGGGAGATCAAGCTCCTACAATGAGCAGTTCTTC. This chain links TRBV7-8 with TRBJ2-1, with TRBD2 matching over 13 bases. Looked up from germline, CDR1 is SGHVS and CDR2 is FQNEAQ. The V segment lost 4 bases and the J segment 0 bases; nucleotides outside the gene matches: 9. The CDR3 is 19 residues long. The whole variable domain, remainder taken from reference TRBV7-8 and TRBJ2-1, is GAGVSQSPRYKVAKRGQDVALRCDPISGHVSLFWYQQALGQGPEFLTYFQNEAQLDKSGLPSDRFFAERPEGSVSTLKIQRTQQEDSAVYLCASSSRTSGRSSSYNEQFFGPGTRLTVL.

The chain has TRBV20-1 and TRBJ2-7, with 9 bases identical to TRBD2. This CDR3 has 16 residues. The ends lost 0 bases at V and 6 bases at J; junction bases unmatched: 12. Germline CDR1 and CDR2: DFQATT and SNEGSKA (reference sequence). CDR3 coding DNA: TGCAGTGCTAGAGACTTACTTGAGGGACTAGCAACCGAGCAGTACTTC. It translates to CSARDLLEGLATEQYF.

This clonotype showed up just a few times. The rearrangement joins TRBV11-2 to TRBJ2-5; 8 bases are a match to TRBD1. J gave up 4 bases and V 6 bases, and 10 bases lay outside the gene matches. This CDR3 region has 15 residues. Germline values: CDR1 SGHAT, CDR2 FQNNGV. This CDR3 reads CASRNRQGRLETQYF. The DNA of the CDR3 is TGTGCCAGCAGAAACAGACAGGGGCGGTTAGAGACCCAGTACTTC.

The chain employs TRBV18 and TRBJ1-1; no clear D. Germline V lookup: CDR1 KGHSH, CDR2 LQKENI. The CDR3 extends over 13 amino acids. The V end lost 5 bases, the J end lost 3 bases, and 10 bases lay between the germline ends. CDR3 sequence (DNA): TGTGCCAGCTCAGTGGACGTGGACACTGAAGCTTTCTTT. Encoded protein: CASSVDVDTEAFF.

There are a few counts of this clonotype. The V gene is TRBV7-6, the J gene TRBJ1-3; no clear D gene. Trimming took 1 base from V and 0 from J, leaving 10 bases between them. This CDR3 contains 16 residues. CDR1 SGHVS and CDR2 FNYEAQ come from the germline V gene. The CDR3 sequence is CASSLGPEYSGNTIYF. For the CDR3, the DNA is TGTGCCAGCAGCTTAGGGCCCGAATACTCTGGAAACACCATATATTTT.

The J gene is TRBJ2-4, the V gene TRBV2; 13 nucleotides line up with TRBD2. Germline V gene sequence: CDR1 SNHLY, CDR2 FYNNEI. This CDR3 region has 16 residues. The trim removed 7 bases at V and 4 bases at J, leaving 7 bases unmatched. CDR3 amino acids: CASNLELAGGKNIQYF. In DNA, the CDR3 is TGTGCCAGCAATCTGGAACTAGCGGGAGGGAAAAACATTCAGTACTTC.

The chain combines TRBV5-1 with TRBJ2-2; D perhaps matches TRBD2 (6 bases). V was shortened by 0 bases and J by 3 bases, with 9 bases between the two germline ends. The V gene's germline CDR1 is SGHRS and CDR2 YFSETQ. The CDR3 has 15 residues. The chain's CDR3 is CASSLAPGDTGELFF. In DNA, the CDR3 is TGCGCCAGCAGCTTGGCCCCGGGAGACACCGGGGAGCTGTTTTTT.

In this sample, this clonotype turned up a few times. The chain joins TRBV27 to TRBJ2-2; D gene uncertain. Germline V gene lookup returns CDR1 MNHEY and CDR2 SMNVEV (reference sequence). The CDR3 length is 14 residues. Deletions cut 1 base from V and 9 bases from J, with 12 bases between. The CDR3 sequence: CASSLYLASRELFF. The CDR3 nucleotides read TGTGCCAGCAGTTTATATCTGGCGTCCCGGGAGCTGTTTTTT.